This TCR beta chain came from a study of neurological immune-mediated disorders. General study points: Levels of TCR clonal expansion peaked in HTLV-1-associated myelopathy and reached their lowest in multiple sclerosis, under those of healthy controls.

Libraries from sorted cells each used around 1 million CD4+ or CD8+ T cells. This clonotype has more than one count but fewer than ten. Its matching antigen is unknown. Each CDR3 protein gets one entry after TCRdb re-called the 5' RACE reads with MiXCR. The top ten hold just under 4% of the sample, which has about 38,000 distinct CDR3 sequences, 11% seen once. The germline V gene has CDR1 SGHRS and CDR2 YFSETQ. This CDR3 is 15 amino acids long. V trimming: 2 bases; J trimming: 7 bases; junction bases outside the gene matches: 6. Input material: CD4+ T cells from blood. The V call is TRBV5-1, the J call TRBJ2-1, with 10 bases lining up with TRBD2. The sequence was obtained from a woman in her 30s with HTLV-1-associated myelopathy (HAM/TSP). This CDR3 reads CASSFSGGASNEQFF. CDR3 in DNA: TGCGCCAGCAGCTTCAGCGGGGGGGCCTCGAATGAGCAGTTCTTC.